This TCR beta chain was identified in a study of identical twins. This CDR3 comprises 15 residues. cDNA carried unique molecular identifiers, and a universal primer site was added by template switching. TCRdb recomputed calls from the 5' RACE reads with MiXCR, one row per CDR3 protein. This sample has 250,000 or so distinct CDR3 sequences, with about 8.3% found just once. A further study also used this sample, focusing on yellow fever vaccine responses in identical twins. That report notes: Twins reportedly had a vaccine T cell response that seemed partly convergent, partly personalized.

This clonotype originated in a woman aged 18-29 years in good health. The sequenced sample consisted of CD8+ T cells sorted from blood. The chain couples TRBV21-1 to TRBJ2-1; no DNA check was done on the table's D call, TRBD2. TRBV21-1 corresponds to a pseudogene. As DNA, the CDR3 is TGTGCCAGCAGCAAAACTAGCGGGTACTACAATGAGCAGTTCTTC. Translating it yields CASSKTSGYYNEQFF.